One sample yielded the 10 T cell receptor beta chains listed below, sequenced in a study of cytomegalovirus exposure and HLA in healthy donors. Primers included in the PCR were 60 Vbeta and 13 Jbeta primers. Generated by immunoSEQ multiplex PCR, the TCRdb table keeps only in-frame clones and is missing some. The repertoire holds around 92,000 clones, with around 85% as singletons. The sample taken for sequencing was PBMCs. These TCRs come from a girl between 2 and 10 years old in good health and CMV-seropositive.

The V call is TRBV28, the J call TRBJ1-2; D not certain. Trimming removed 6 bases from V and 2 bases from J, with 16 bases in between. The CDR3 spans 15 residues. CDR1 and CDR2 (germline): MDHEN, SYDVKM. Here the CDR3 reads CASSPTGRPNYGYTF. In DNA form, the CDR3 reads TGTGCCAGCAGCCCAACGGGTAGGCCCAACTATGGCTACACCTTC.

The chain combines TRBV29-1 with TRBJ2-5, with 9 nucleotides matching TRBD2. CDR1 SQVTM and CDR2 ANQGSEA come from the germline V gene. This CDR3 comprises 16 residues. V trimming: 2 bases; J trimming: 5 bases; junction bases outside the gene matches: 12. DNA of the CDR3: TGCAGCGTTGAATATGTGGGGCGGGAGGGCCACGAGACCCAGTACTTC. Its protein product is CSVEYVGREGHETQYF.

The chain joins TRBV28 to TRBJ1-4; D is undetermined. V lost 2 bases, J lost 5 bases, and 9 bases lay in between. The CDR3 length is 14 residues. Germline V CDR1 and CDR2: MDHEN, SYDVKM. This CDR3 is CASSLPSANEKLFF. The CDR3 DNA reads TGTGCCAGCAGTTTACCCAGCGCCAATGAAAAACTGTTTTTT.

This clone was seen more than once but under ten times. The V call is TRBV4-1, the J call TRBJ2-7; D gene ambiguous. V lost 0 bases, J lost 4 bases, and 10 bases lay in between. The CDR3 runs 14 residues. Germline V gene lookup returns CDR1 MGHRA and CDR2 YSYEKL. Here the CDR3 DNA reads TGCGCCAGCAGCCAAGATAGTCGGGTTTACGAGCAGTACTTC. Its translation is CASSQDSRVYEQYF.

This chain links TRBV23-1 with TRBJ1-5; 10 positions match TRBD1. TRBV23-1 falls under the ORF class, with uncertain function. Trimming cost V 7 bases and J 5 bases; bases outside gene matches: 8. This CDR3 region has 15 residues. CDR3 region: CASTETGGKDQPQHF. DNA of the CDR3: TGCGCCAGCACCGAGACAGGGGGCAAGGATCAGCCCCAGCATTTT.

CDR3 nucleotide sequence: TGTGCCAGCAGTTACTCTAGCGGGAGGCGGGCAGATACGCAGTATTTT. It codes for CASSYSSGRRADTQYF. This chain joins TRBV6-5 and TRBJ2-3; TRBD2 agrees at 10 bases. V trimming: 0 bases; J trimming: 4 bases; junction bases outside the gene matches: 4. Germline lookup yields CDR1 MNHEY and CDR2 SVGAGI. This CDR3 spans 16 amino acids.

The chain is built from TRBV25-1 and TRBJ1-1; D unclear. Between the trimmed V and J ends, which lost 10 bases and 4 bases, there was a span of 10 bases. The length of the CDR3 is 11 residues. Per the germline V gene, CDR1 is MGHDK and CDR2 is SYGVNS. The CDR3 DNA follows: TGTGCCACTGCCGGTTTCACTGAAGCTTTCTTT. Protein product: CATAGFTEAFF.

This chain connects TRBV5-8 to TRBJ2-6; the D gene is possibly TRBD2 (6 bases). Germline CDR1 is SGHTS and CDR2 is YDEGEE. This CDR3 has 17 residues. With 3 bases removed from V and 0 bases from J, the gap between germline ends came to 13 bases. The CDR3 spells CASSWGVNPSGANVLTF. CDR3 in DNA: TGTGCCAGCAGCTGGGGGGTTAACCCCTCTGGGGCCAACGTCCTGACTTTC.

J is TRBJ2-2 and V is TRBV21-1; TRBD1, the D gene given by the table, was not confirmed from the DNA. TRBV21-1 is deemed a pseudogene. This CDR3 is 15 amino acids long. The CDR3 DNA sequence: TGTGCCAGCAGCAACTATTCTAGGGGCACCGGGGAGCTGTTTTTT. Its protein is CASSNYSRGTGELFF.

The table lists this clone with a few counts. This sequence joins TRBV6-1 and TRBJ1-1, with 7 bases that match TRBD1. CDR1 MNHNS and CDR2 SASEGT come from the germline V gene. This CDR3 contains 13 residues. J lost 2 bases, V lost 6 bases, and 3 bases had no gene match. CDR3 protein: CASRGQTNTEAFF. CDR3 DNA sequence: TGTGCCAGCAGGGGACAGACCAACACTGAAGCTTTCTTT.